This TCR beta chain was found in a study of cytomegalovirus exposure and HLA in healthy donors. At the level of the study: Samples from HLA-typed donors yielded about 80 million unique TCRs in an early data release. General study results and limits: Of the V segments, some could not be distinguished, including TRBV6-2 and TRBV6-3, and were excluded. Other equally common chains were less clonally expanded than HLA-associated TCR beta chains, a later analysis showed.

PCR employed 60 Vbeta and 13 Jbeta primers. Some clones are missing from TCRdb's copy, which holds only in-frame ones; the method was immunoSEQ multiplex PCR. The table includes 140,000 or so clones, roughly a tenth detected once. Trimming at V came to 1 base and at J to 4 bases, leaving 5 bases not matched to a gene. This CDR3 is built from 15 residues. Looked up from germline, CDR1 is LNHNV and CDR2 is YYDKDF (reference sequence). Worth noting for this clone: The antigen is not known.

V is TRBV15 and J is TRBJ1-1, with 8 bases lining up with TRBD1. The sample comprised PBMCs. This receptor was obtained from a male donor in good health and CMV-seronegative. CDR3 sequence (DNA): TGTGCCACCAGCAGAGGGGACAGGAGTATCACTGAAGCTTTCTTT. Amino acids: CATSRGDRSITEAFF. Filled out from reference TRBV15 and TRBJ1-1, the complete variable domain reads DAMVIQNPRYQVTQFGKPVTLSCSQTLNHNVMYWYQQKSSQAPKLLFHYYDKDFNNEADTPDNFQSRRPNTSFCFLDIRSPGLGDTAMYLCATSRGDRSITEAFFGQGTRLTVV.